Sequencing of this T cell receptor beta chain was carried out in a study of blood T cells in healthy people across ages. Isolation per sample recovered at least 7 million PBMCs. The germline gives CDR1 DFQATT, CDR2 SNEGSKA (reference sequence). The CDR3 extends over 14 amino acids. A sample-barcoded 5' primer and a J-beta primer mix were used in a second PCR of about 6 to 12 cycles. A tag from a template-switch adaptor with 12 random nucleotides marked each cDNA molecule. TCRdb re-analysed the 5' RACE reads in MiXCR, keeping a single row per CDR3 protein. The data contain about 1.6 million distinct CDR3 sequences, approximately 32% of them singletons. As regards this clonotype: The antigen remains unidentified. Compared with germline, one end of the junction differs, possibly owing to a read error.

Broader study findings: Researchers report that TCR beta diversity correlated strongly with naive T cell percentage.

V is TRBV20-1 and J is TRBJ2-1; a weak D match, TRBD2 (5 bases). Input material: blood. The TCR originated in a woman aged 30 to 39 in good health. The chain's CDR3 is CSAIDYRTYNEQFF. In DNA, the CDR3 is TGTAGTGCTATAGACTACCGGACCTACAATGAGCAGTTCTTC.